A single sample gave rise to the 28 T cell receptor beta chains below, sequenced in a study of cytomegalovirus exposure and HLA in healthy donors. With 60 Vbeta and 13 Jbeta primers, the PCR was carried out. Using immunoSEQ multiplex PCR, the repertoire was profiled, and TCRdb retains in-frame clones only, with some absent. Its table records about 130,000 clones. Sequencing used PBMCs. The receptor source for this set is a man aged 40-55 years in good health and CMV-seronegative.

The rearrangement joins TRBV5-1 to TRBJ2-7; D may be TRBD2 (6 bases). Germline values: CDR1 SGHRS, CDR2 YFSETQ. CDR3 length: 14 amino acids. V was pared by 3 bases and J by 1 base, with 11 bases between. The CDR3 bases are TGCGCCAGCAGCTCTCAGGAGGGATCCTACGAGCAGTACTTC. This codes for CASSSQEGSYEQYF.

The CDR3 region has the DNA TGTGCCAGTCGTGTGAAAGCCGCCTCTGGAAACACCATATATTTT. Amino acid sequence: CASRVKAASGNTIYF. The genes are TRBV19 and TRBJ1-3; D remains ambiguous. Trimming took off 8 bases at V and 0 bases at J, with 14 bases between the two ends. Germline loops: CDR1 LNHDA, CDR2 SQIVND (reference sequence). This CDR3 has 15 residues.

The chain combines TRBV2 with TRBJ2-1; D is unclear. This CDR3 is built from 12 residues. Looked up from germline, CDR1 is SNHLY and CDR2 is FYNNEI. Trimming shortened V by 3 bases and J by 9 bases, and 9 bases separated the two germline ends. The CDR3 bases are TGTGCCAGCAGTGACGGTTCCCTTGAGCAGTTCTTC. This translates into CASSDGSLEQFF.

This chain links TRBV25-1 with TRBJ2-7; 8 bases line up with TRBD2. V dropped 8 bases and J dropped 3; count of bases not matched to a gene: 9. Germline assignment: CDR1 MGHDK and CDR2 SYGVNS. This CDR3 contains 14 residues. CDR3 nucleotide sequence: TGTGCCAGCTCCCAACGGGGGGGGCGCTACGAGCAGTACTTC. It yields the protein CASSQRGGRYEQYF.

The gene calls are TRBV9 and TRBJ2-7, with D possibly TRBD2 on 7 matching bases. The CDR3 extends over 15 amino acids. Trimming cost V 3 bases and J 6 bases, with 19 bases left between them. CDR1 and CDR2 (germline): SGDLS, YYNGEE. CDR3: CASSEGGGAGLEQYF. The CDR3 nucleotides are TGTGCCAGCAGCGAGGGGGGGGGAGCGGGGCTCGAGCAGTACTTC.

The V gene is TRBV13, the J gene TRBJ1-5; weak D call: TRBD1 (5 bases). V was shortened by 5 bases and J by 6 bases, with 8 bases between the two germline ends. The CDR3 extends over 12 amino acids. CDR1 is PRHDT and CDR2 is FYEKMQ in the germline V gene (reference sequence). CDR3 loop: CASSDRGQPQHF. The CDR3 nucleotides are TGTGCCAGCAGCGACAGAGGTCAGCCCCAGCATTTT. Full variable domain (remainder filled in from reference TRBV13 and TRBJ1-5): AAGVIQSPRHLIKEKRETATLKCYPIPRHDTVYWYQQGPGQDPQFLISFYEKMQSDKGSIPDRFSAQQFSDYHSELNMSSLELGDSALYFCASSDRGQPQHFGDGTRLSIL.

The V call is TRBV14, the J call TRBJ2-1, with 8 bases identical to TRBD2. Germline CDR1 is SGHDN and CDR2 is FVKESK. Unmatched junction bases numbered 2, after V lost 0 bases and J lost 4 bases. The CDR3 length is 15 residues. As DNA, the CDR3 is TGTGCCAGCAGCCAAGATACTAGCGGATACAATGAGCAGTTCTTC. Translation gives CASSQDTSGYNEQFF.

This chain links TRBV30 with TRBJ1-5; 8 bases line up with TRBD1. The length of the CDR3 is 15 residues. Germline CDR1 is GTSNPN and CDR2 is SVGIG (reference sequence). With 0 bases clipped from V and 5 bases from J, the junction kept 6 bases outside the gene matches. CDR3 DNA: TGTGCCTGGAGTGTACGTCGACAGGGGCATCAGCCCCAGCATTTT. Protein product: CAWSVRRQGHQPQHF.

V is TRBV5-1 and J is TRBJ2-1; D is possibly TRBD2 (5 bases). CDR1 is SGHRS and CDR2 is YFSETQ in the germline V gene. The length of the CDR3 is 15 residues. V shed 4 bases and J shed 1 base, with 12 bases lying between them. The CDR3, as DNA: TGCGCCAGCAGCCTGGTGAGCGGTTCCTACAATGAGCAGTTCTTC. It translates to CASSLVSGSYNEQFF.

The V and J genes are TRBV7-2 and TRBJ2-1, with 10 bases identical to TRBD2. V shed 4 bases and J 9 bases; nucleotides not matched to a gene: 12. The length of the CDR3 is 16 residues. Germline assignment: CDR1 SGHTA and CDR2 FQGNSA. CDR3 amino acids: CASSSLSGRRGSEQFF. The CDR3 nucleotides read TGTGCCAGCAGCTCACTTAGCGGGAGGAGGGGGAGTGAGCAGTTCTTC.

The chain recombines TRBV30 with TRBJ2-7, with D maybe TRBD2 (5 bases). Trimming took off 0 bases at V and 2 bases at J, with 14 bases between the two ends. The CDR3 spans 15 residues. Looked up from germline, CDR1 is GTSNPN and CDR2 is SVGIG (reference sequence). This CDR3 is CAWSVGLANTYEQYF. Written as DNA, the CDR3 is TGTGCCTGGAGTGTAGGTCTAGCCAATACCTACGAGCAGTACTTC.

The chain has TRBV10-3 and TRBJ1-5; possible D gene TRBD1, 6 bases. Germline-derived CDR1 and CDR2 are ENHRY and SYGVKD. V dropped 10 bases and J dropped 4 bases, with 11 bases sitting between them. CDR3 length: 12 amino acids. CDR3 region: CATKTGNQPQHF. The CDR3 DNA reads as TGTGCCACCAAAACAGGGAATCAGCCCCAGCATTTT.

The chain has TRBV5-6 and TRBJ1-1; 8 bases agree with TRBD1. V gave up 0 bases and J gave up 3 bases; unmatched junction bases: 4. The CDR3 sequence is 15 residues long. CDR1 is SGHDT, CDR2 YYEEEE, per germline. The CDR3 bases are TGTGCCAGCAGCTTGGGGGCAGGGGGCTACACTGAAGCTTTCTTT. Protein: CASSLGAGGYTEAFF.

CDR3: CASSSPSGLAKNIQYF. CDR3 sequence (DNA): TGTGCCAGCAGTTCCCCATCGGGTCTAGCCAAAAACATTCAGTACTTC. The genes are TRBV28 and TRBJ2-4, with no clear D. The germline CDR1 and CDR2 sequences are MDHEN and SYDVKM. CDR3 length: 16 amino acids. V was trimmed by 4 bases and J by 0 bases, leaving 13 bases between them. Based on the CDR3 plus reference TRBV28 and TRBJ2-4, the full variable domain is DVKVTQSSRYLVKRTGEKVFLECVQDMDHENMFWYRQDPGLGLRLIYFSYDVKMKEKGDIPEGYSVSREKKERFSLILESASTNQTSMYLCASSSPSGLAKNIQYFGAGTRLSVL.

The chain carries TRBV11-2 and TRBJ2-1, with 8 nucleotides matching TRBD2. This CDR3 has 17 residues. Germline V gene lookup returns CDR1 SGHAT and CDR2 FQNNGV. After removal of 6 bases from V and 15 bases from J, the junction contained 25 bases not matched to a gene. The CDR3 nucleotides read TGTGCCAGCAGGGGACTAGATTTGCCCTCATCAACAATGAGCCTGTTCTTC. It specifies CASRGLDLPSSTMSLFF.

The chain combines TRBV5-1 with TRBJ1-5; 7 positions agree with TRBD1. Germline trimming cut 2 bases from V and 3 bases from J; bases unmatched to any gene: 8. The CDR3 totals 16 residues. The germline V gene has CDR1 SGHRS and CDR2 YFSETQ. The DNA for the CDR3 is TGCGCCAGCAGCTTAGGGGGCGGGGGGAACAATCAGCCCCAGCATTTT. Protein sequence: CASSLGGGGNNQPQHF.

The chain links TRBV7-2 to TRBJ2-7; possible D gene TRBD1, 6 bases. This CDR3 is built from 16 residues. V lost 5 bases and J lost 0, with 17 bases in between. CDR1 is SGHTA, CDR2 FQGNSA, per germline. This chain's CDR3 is CASSQGFTPSSYEQYF. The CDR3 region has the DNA TGTGCCAGCAGCCAGGGGTTTACCCCGAGCTCCTACGAGCAGTACTTC.

The CDR3 nucleotides read TGTGCCAGCAGGATGGGACAGGCCCTTGGACAGCCCCAGCATTTT. Translated: CASRMGQALGQPQHF. The V call is TRBV28, the J call TRBJ1-5; 8 bases are a match to TRBD1. There are 15 residues in the CDR3. V gave up 6 bases and J gave up 7 bases; unmatched junction bases: 11. From germline, CDR1 is MDHEN and CDR2 SYDVKM.

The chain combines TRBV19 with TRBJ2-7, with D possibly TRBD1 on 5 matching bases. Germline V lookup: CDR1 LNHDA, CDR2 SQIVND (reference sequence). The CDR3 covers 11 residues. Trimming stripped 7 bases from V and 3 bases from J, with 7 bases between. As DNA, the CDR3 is TGTGCCAGTACTAGGGGCTACGAGCAGTACTTC. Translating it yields CASTRGYEQYF.

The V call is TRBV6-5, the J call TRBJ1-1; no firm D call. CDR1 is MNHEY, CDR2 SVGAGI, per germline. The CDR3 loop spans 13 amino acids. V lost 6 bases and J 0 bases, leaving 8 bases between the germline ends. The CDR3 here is CASRGGLNTEAFF. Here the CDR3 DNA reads TGTGCCAGCAGGGGAGGGTTGAACACTGAAGCTTTCTTT.

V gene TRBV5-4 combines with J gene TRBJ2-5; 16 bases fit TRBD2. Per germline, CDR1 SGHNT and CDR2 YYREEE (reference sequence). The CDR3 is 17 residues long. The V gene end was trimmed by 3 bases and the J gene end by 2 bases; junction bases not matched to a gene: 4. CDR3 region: CASSSGLAGGRQETQYF. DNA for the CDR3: TGTGCCAGCAGCTCGGGACTAGCGGGAGGGCGGCAAGAGACCCAGTACTTC.

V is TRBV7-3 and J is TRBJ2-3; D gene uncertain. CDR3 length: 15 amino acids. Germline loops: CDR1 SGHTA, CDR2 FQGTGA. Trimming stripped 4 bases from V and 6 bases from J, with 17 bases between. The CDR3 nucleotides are TGTGCCAGCAGCTCCCTGGGTTCGGAGTCCGATACGCAGTATTTT. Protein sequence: CASSSLGSESDTQYF.

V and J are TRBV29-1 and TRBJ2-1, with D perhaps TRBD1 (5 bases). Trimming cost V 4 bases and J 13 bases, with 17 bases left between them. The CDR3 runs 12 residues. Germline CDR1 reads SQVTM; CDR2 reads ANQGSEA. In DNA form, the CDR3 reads TGCAGCGTTGCTGGGGCCGTTGGTCTCCAGTTCTTC. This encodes CSVAGAVGLQFF.

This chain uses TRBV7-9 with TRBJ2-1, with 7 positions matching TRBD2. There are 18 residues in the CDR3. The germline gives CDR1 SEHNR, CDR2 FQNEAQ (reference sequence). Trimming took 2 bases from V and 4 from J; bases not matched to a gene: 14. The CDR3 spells CASSLRSPVGGPYNEQFF. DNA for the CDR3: TGTGCCAGCAGCTTAAGGTCTCCCGTGGGAGGGCCATACAATGAGCAGTTCTTC.

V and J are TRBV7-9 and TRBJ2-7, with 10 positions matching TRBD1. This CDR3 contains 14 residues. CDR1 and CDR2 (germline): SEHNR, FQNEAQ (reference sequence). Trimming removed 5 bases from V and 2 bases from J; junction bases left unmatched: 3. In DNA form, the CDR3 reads TGTGCCAGCAGCATGGGGACAGGGGCCTACGAGCAGTACTTC. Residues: CASSMGTGAYEQYF.

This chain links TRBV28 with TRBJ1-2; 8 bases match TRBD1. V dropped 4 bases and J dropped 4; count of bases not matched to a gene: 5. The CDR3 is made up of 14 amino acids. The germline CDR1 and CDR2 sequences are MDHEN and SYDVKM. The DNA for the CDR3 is TGTGCCAGCAGTTCACAGGGGGTAATCTATGGCTACACCTTC. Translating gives CASSSQGVIYGYTF.

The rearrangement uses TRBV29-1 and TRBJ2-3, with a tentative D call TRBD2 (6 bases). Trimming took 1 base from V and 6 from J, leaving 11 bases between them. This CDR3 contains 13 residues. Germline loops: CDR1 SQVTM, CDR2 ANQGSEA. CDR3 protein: CSVEAGVMDTQYF. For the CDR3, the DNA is TGCAGCGTTGAAGCGGGAGTTATGGATACGCAGTATTTT.

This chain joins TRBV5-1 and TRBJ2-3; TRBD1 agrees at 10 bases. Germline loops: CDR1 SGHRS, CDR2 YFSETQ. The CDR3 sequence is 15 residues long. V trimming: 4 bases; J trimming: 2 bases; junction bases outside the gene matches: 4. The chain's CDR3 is CASSGRQGATDTQYF. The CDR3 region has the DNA TGCGCCAGCAGCGGGAGACAGGGGGCCACAGATACGCAGTATTTT.